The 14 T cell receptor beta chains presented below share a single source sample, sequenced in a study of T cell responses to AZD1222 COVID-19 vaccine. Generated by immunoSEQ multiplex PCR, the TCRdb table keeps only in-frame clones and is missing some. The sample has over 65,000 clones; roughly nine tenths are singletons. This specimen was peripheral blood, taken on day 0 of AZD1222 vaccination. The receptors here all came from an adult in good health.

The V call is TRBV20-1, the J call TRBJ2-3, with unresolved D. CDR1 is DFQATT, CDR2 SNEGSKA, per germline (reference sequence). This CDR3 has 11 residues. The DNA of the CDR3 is TGCAGCGGGTCCCTTGGAGATACGCAGTATTTT. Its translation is CSGSLGDTQYF.

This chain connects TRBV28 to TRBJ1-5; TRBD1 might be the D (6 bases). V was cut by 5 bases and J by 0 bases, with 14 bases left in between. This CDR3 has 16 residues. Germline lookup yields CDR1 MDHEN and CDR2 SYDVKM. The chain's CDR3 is CASSIMRTVSNQPQHF. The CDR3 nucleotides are TGTGCCAGCAGTATCATGAGGACAGTTAGCAATCAGCCCCAGCATTTT. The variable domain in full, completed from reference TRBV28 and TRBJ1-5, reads DVKVTQSSRYLVKRTGEKVFLECVQDMDHENMFWYRQDPGLGLRLIYFSYDVKMKEKGDIPEGYSVSREKKERFSLILESASTNQTSMYLCASSIMRTVSNQPQHFGDGTRLSIL.

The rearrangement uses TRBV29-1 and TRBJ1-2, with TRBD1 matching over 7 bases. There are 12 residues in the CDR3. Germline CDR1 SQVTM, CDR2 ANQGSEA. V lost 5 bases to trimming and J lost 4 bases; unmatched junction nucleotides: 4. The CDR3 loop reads CSVKQGSYGYTF. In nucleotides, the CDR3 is TGCAGCGTTAAACAGGGGAGCTATGGCTACACCTTC.

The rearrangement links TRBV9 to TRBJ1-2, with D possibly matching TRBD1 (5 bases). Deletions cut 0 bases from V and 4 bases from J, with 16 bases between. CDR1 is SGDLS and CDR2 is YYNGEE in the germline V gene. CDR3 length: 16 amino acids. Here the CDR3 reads CASSVGQQGGIYGYTF. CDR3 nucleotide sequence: TGTGCCAGCAGCGTAGGACAGCAGGGCGGCATCTATGGCTACACCTTC.

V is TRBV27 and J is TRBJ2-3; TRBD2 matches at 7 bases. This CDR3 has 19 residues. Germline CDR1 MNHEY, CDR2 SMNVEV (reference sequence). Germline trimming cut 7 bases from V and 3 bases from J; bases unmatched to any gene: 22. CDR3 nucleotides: TGTGCCAGCACCCCCCGGGGCACGACTAGCCGTTCAACGACAGATACGCAGTATTTT. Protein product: CASTPRGTTSRSTTDTQYF.

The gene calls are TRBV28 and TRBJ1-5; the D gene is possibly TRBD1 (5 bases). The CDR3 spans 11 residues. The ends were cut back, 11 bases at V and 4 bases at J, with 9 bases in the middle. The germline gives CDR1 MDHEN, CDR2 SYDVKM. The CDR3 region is CAGGGNQPQHF. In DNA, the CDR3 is TGTGCCGGGGGGGGAAATCAGCCCCAGCATTTT.

The CDR3 sequence: CASSKGAEQFF. The CDR3 DNA follows: TGCGCCAGCAGTAAGGGTGCGGAGCAGTTCTTC. V gene TRBV10-1 combines with J gene TRBJ2-1, with no clear D. The ends were cut back, 5 bases at V and 10 bases at J, with 9 bases in the middle. From germline, CDR1 is WNHNN and CDR2 SYGVQD (reference sequence). This CDR3 region has 11 residues.

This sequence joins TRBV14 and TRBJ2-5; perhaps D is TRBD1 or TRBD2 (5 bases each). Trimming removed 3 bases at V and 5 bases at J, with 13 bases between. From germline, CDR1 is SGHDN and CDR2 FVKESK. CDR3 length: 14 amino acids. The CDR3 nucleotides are TGTGCCAGCAGCCATTGGGACCGATCGGAGACCCAGTACTTC. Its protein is CASSHWDRSETQYF.

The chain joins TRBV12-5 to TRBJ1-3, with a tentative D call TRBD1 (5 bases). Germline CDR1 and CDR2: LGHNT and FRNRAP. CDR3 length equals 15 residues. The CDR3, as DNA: TGTGCCCCTGGTGGGCGAGGGACCTCTGGAAACACCATATATTTT. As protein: CAPGGRGTSGNTIYF.

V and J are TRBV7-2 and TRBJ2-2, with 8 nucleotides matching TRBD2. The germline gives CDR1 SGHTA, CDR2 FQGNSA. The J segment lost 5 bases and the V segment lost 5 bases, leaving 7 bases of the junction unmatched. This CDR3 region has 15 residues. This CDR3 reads CASSPSGRGTGELFF. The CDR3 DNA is TGTGCCAGCAGCCCGAGCGGGAGAGGGACCGGGGAGCTGTTTTTT.

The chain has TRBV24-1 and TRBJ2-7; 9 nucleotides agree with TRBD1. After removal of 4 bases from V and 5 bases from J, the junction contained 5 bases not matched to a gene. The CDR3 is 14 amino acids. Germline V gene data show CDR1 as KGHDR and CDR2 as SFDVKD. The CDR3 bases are TGTGCCACCAGTGAAGGACAGGGGAGGAACGAGCAGTACTTC. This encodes CATSEGQGRNEQYF.

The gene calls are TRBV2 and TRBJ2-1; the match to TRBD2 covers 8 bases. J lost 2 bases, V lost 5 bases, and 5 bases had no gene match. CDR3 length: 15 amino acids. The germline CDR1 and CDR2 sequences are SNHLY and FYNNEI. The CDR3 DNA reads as TGTGCCAGCAGTCCAAGCGGGAGCCCCTACAATGAGCAGTTCTTC. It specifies CASSPSGSPYNEQFF. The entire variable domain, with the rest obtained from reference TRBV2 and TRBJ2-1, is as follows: EPEVTQTPSHQVTQMGQEVILRCVPISNHLYFYWYRQILGQKVEFLVSFYNNEISEKSEIFDDQFSVERPDGSNFTLKIRSTKLEDSAMYFCASSPSGSPYNEQFFGPGTRLTVL.

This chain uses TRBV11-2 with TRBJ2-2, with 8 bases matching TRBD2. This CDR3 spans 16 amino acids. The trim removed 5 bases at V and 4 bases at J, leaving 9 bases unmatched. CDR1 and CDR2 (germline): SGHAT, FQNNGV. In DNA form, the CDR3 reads TGTGCCAGCAGCCCCCGTAGTAGCGGGGCCACCGGGGAGCTGTTTTTT. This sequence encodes CASSPRSSGATGELFF.

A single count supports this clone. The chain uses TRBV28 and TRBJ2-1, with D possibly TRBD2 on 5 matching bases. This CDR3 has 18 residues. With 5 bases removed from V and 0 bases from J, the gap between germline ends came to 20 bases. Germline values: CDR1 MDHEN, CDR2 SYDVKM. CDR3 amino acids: CASSQTEGGWSSYNEQFF. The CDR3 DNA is TGTGCCAGCAGTCAGACCGAGGGCGGGTGGAGCTCCTACAATGAGCAGTTCTTC. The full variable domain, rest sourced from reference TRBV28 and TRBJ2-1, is DVKVTQSSRYLVKRTGEKVFLECVQDMDHENMFWYRQDPGLGLRLIYFSYDVKMKEKGDIPEGYSVSREKKERFSLILESASTNQTSMYLCASSQTEGGWSSYNEQFFGPGTRLTVL.